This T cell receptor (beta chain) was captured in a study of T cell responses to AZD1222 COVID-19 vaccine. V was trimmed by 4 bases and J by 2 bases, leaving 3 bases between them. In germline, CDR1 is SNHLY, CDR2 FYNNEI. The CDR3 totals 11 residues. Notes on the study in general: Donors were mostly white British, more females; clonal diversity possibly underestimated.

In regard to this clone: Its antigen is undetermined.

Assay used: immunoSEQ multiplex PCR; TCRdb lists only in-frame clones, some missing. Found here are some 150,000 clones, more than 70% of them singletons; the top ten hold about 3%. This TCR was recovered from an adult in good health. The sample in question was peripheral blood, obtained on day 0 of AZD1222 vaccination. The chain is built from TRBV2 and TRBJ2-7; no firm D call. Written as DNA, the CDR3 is TGTGCCAGCAGTGGGACCTACGAGCAGTACTTC. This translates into CASSGTYEQYF.